This TCR beta chain was captured by sequencing in a study of T cell changes during pregnancy in multiple sclerosis. Sequencing used immunoSEQ multiplex PCR; TCRdb keeps in-frame clones, though not all of them. The sample has tens of thousands of clones; approximately 90% are singletons. CDR1 and CDR2 (germline): MGHDK, SYGVNS. The CDR3 totals 15 residues. V shed 2 bases and J 1 base; nucleotides not matched to a gene: 5. Material: CD4+ T cells from peripheral blood mononuclear cells, obtained before pregnancy. This chain joins TRBV25-1 and TRBJ2-7, with 7 bases lining up with TRBD2. This receptor was taken from a female donor with multiple sclerosis, enrolled in a pregnancy study. The CDR3 is CASSEGASGSYEQYF. Written as DNA, the CDR3 is TGTGCCAGCAGTGAAGGAGCTAGCGGATCCTACGAGCAGTACTTC.